This T cell receptor beta chain was retrieved from a study of monozygotic twins with inflammatory bowel disease. Notes on this clonotype: Its target is unknown.

Each CDR3 protein gets one entry in TCRdb, which reprocessed the 5' RACE reads and gives no DNA. This repertoire includes approximately 340,000 distinct CDR3 sequences. In germline, CDR1 is LNHDA, CDR2 SQIVND (reference sequence). The CDR3 has 12 amino acids. Whole-study findings and limits: IBD patients, compared with healthy twins, shared fewer clonotypes with others (especially with disease activity).

The genes are TRBV19 and TRBJ2-3; TCRdb's D gene call, TRBD2, goes unchecked for lack of DNA. This TCR derives from a human donor with ulcerative colitis or Crohn's disease, or a healthy co-twin of an affected twin (not recorded which). The sequencing sample was made of blood. The CDR3 sequence is CATLGLSDTQYF.